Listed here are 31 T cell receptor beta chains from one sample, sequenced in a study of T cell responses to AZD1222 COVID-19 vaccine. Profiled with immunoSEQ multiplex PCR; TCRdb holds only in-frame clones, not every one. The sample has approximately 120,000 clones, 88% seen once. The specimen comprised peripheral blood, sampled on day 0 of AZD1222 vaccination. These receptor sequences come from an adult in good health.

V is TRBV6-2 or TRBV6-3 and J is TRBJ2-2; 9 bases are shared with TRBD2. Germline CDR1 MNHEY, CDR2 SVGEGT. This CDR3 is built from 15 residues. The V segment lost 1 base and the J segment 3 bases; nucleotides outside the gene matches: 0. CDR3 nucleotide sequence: TGTGCCAGCAGTTACTTAGCGGGGGACACCGGGGAGCTGTTTTTT. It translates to CASSYLAGDTGELFF.

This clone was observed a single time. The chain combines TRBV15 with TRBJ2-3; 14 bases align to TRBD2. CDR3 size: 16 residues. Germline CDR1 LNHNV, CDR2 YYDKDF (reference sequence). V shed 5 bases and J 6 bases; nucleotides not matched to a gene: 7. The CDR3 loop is CATSPGLAGVGDTQYF. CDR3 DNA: TGTGCCACCAGCCCGGGACTAGCGGGAGTAGGCGATACGCAGTATTTT.

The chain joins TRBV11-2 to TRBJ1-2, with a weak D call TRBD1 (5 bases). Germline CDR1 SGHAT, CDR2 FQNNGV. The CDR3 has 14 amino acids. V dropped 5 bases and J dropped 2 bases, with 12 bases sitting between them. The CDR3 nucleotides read TGTGCCAGCAGCCCGGGACCGATCAACTATGGCTACACCTTC. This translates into CASSPGPINYGYTF.

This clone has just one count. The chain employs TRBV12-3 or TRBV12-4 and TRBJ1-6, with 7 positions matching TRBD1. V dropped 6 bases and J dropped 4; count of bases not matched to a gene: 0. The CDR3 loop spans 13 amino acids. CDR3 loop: CASRTGYNSPLHF. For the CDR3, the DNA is TGTGCCAGCAGGACAGGGTATAATTCACCCCTCCACTTT.

The CDR3 DNA reads TGTGCCAGCAGCCCAACAGGGGGCGGGGGTGAAAAACTGTTTTTT. Translating it yields CASSPTGGGGEKLFF. The J gene is TRBJ1-4, the V gene TRBV6-5, with 9 bases lining up with TRBD1. Germline V gene lookup returns CDR1 MNHEY and CDR2 SVGAGI. The V and J ends lost 6 bases and 7 bases, in that order; junction bases with no gene match: 9. The CDR3 length is 15 residues.

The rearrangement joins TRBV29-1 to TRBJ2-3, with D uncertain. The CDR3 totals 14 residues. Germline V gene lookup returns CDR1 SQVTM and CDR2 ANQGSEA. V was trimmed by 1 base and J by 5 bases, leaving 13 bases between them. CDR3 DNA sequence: TGCAGCGTTGAAGTTACGGGTCTTGGAGATACGCAGTATTTT. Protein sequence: CSVEVTGLGDTQYF.

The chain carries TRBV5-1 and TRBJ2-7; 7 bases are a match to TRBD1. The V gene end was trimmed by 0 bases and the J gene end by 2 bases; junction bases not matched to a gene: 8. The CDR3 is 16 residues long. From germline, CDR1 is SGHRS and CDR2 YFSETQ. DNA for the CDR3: TGCGCCAGCAGCTTGGAACCGGGACAGCTAGCCTACGAGCAGTACTTC. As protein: CASSLEPGQLAYEQYF.

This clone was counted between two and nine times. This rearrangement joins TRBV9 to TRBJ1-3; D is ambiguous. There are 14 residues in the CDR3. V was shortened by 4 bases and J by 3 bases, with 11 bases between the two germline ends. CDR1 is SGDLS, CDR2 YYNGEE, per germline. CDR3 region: CASSLQQSGNTIYF. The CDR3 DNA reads TGTGCCAGCAGCTTACAACAGAGTGGAAACACCATATATTTT.

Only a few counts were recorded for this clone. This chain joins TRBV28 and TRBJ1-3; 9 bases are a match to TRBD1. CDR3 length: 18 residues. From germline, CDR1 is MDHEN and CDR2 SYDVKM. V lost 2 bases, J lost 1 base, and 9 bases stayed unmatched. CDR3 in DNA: TGTGCCAGCAGTTTACCGGGACAGGGTGGTTGGTCTGGAAACACCATATATTTT. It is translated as CASSLPGQGGWSGNTIYF.

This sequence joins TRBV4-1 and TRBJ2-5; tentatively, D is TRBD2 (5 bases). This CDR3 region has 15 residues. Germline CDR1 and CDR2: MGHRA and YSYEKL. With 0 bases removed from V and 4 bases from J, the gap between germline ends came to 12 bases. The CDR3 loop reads CASSQDPRAVETQYF. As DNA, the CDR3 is TGCGCCAGCAGCCAAGATCCGAGGGCCGTAGAGACCCAGTACTTC.

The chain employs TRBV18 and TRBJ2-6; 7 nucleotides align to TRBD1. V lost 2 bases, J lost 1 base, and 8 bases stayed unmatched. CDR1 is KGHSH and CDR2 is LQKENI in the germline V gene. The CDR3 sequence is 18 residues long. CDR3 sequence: CASSPAPGGYSGANVLTF. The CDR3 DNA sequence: TGTGCCAGCTCACCAGCGCCAGGGGGTTATTCTGGGGCCAACGTCCTGACTTTC.

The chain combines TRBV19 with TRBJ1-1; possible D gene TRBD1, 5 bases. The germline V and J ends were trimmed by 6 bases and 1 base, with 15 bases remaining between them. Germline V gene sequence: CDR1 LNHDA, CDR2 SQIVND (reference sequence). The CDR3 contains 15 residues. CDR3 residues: CASRATWGKNTEAFF. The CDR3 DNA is TGTGCCAGTAGAGCTACGTGGGGGAAGAACACTGAAGCTTTCTTT.

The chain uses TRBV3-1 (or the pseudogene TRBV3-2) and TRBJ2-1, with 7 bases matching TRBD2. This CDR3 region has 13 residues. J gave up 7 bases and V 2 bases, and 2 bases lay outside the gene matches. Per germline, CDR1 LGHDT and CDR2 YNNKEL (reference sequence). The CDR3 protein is CASSQTRGNEQFF. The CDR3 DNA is TGTGCCAGCAGCCAAACGCGGGGGAATGAGCAGTTCTTC.

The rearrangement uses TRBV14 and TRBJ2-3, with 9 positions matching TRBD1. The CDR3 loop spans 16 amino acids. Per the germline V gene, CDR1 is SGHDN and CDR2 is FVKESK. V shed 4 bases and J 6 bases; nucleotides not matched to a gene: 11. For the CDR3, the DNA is TGTGCCAGCAGCCCTACAGGGGGCATCGGGTTGGATACGCAGTATTTT. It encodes CASSPTGGIGLDTQYF.

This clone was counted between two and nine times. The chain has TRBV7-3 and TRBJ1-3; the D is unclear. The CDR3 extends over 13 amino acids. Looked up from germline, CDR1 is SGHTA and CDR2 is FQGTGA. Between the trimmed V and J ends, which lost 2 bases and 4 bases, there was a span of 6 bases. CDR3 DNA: TGTGCCAGCAGCTTAGCAGCCGGAAACACCATATATTTT. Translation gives CASSLAAGNTIYF.

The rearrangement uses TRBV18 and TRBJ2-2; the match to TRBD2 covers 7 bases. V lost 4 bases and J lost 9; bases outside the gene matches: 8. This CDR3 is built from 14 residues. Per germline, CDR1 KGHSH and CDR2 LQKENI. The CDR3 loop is CASSLDERGRELFF. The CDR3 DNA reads TGTGCCAGCTCACTTGACGAGCGGGGCCGGGAGCTGTTTTTT. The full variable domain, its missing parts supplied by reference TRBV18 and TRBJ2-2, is NAGVMQNPRHLVRRRGQEARLRCSPMKGHSHVYWYRQLPEEGLKFMVYLQKENIIDESGMPKERFSAEFPKEGPSILRIQQVVRGDSAAYFCASSLDERGRELFFGEGSRLTVL.

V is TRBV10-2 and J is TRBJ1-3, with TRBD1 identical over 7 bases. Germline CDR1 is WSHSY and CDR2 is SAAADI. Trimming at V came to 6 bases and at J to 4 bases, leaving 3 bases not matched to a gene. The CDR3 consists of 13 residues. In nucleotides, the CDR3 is TGCGCCAGCAGCTTGACAGGGGGAAACACCATATATTTT. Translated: CASSLTGGNTIYF.

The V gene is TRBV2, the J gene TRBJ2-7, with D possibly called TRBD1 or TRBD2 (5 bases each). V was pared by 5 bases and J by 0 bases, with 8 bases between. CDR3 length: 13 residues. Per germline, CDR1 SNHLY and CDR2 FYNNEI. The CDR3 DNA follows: TGTGCCAGCAGTAGGGACCACTCCTACGAGCAGTACGTC. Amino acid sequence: CASSRDHSYEQYV.

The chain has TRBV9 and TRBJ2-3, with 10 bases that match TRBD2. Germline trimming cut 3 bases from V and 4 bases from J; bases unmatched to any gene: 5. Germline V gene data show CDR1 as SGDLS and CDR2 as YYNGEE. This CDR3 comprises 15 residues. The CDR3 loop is CASSERGLAADTQYF. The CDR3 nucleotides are TGTGCCAGCAGCGAGAGAGGACTAGCGGCAGATACGCAGTATTTT.

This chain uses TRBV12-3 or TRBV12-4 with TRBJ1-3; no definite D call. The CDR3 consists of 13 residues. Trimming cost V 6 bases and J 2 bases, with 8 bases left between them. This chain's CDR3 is CASSLGTGNTIYF. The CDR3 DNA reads TGTGCCAGCAGCCTGGGTACTGGAAACACCATATATTTT.

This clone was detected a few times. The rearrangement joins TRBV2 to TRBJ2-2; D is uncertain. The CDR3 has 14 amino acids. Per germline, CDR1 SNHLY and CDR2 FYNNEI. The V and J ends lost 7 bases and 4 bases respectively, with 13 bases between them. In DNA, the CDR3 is TGTGCCAGCAAAGGAAGGGTTGGCACCGGGGAGCTGTTTTTT. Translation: CASKGRVGTGELFF.

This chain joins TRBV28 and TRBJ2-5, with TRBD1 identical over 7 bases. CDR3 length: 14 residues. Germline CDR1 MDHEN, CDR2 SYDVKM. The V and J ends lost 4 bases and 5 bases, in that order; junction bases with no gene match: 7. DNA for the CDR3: TGTGCCAGCAGTTGGTACAGGGGAACTGAGACCCAGTACTTC. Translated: CASSWYRGTETQYF.

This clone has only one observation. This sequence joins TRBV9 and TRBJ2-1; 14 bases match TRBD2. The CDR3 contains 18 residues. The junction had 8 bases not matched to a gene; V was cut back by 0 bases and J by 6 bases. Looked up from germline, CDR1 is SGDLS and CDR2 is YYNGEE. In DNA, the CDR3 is TGTGCCAGCAGCGTAGGCGGACTAGCGGGAGGAGGAAGCAATGAGCAGTTCTTC. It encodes CASSVGGLAGGGSNEQFF.

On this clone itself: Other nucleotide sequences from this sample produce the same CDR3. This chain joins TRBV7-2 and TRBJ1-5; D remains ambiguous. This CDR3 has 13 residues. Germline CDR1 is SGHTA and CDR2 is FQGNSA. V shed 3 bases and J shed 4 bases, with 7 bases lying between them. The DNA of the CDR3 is TGTGCCAGCAGCTTCCGGCTAAATCAGCCCCAGCATTTT. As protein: CASSFRLNQPQHF.

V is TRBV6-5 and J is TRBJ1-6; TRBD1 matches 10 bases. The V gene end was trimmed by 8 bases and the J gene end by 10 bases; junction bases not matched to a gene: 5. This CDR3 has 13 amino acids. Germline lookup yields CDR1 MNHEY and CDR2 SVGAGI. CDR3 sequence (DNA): TGTGCCAGCCTCGGGACAGGGGAATCACCCCTCCACTTT. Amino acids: CASLGTGESPLHF.

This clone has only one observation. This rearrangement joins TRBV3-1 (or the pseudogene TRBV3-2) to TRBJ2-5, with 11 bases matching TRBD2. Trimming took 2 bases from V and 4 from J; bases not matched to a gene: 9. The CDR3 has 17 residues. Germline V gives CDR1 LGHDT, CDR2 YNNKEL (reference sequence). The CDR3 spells CASSQRSASGRSETQYF. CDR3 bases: TGTGCCAGCAGCCAACGCTCGGCTAGCGGGAGGTCAGAGACCCAGTACTTC.

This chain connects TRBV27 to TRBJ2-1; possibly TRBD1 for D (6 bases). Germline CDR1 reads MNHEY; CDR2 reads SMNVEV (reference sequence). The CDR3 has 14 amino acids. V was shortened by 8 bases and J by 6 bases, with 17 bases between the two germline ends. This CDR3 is CASVRAGDRNEQFF. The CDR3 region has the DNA TGTGCCAGCGTTCGGGCAGGGGACCGCAATGAGCAGTTCTTC.

Written as DNA, the CDR3 is TGTGCCAGCAGCCGGGGACAGGGCCTAAACTATGGCTACACCTTC. Translated: CASSRGQGLNYGYTF. V gene TRBV3-1 (or the pseudogene TRBV3-2) combines with J gene TRBJ1-2, with TRBD1 matching 9 bases. Trimming took 4 bases from V and 2 from J; bases not matched to a gene: 5. This CDR3 has 15 residues. Germline V gene sequence: CDR1 LGHDT, CDR2 YNNKEL (reference sequence).

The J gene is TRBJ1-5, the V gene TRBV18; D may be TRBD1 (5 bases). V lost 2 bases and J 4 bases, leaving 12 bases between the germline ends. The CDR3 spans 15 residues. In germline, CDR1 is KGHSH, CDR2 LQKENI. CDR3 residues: CASSPAGGKNQPQHF. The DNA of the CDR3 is TGTGCCAGCTCACCAGCGGGGGGTAAGAATCAGCCCCAGCATTTT.

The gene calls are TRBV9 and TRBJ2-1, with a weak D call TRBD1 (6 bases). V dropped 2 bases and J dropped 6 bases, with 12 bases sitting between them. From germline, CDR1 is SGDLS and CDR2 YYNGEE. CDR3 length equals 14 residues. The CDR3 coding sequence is TGTGCCAGCAGCGTCATAGGGGGTGGCAATGAGCAGTTCTTC. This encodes CASSVIGGGNEQFF.

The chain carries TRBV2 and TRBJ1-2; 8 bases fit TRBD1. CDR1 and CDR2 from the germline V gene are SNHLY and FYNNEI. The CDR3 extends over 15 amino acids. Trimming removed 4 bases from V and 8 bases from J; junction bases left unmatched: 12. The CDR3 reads CASSAGTGVALGYTF. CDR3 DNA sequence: TGTGCCAGCAGTGCCGGGACAGGAGTTGCCCTCGGCTACACCTTC.